The 7 T cell receptor beta chains listed next were all sequenced from one sample in a study of blood T cell repertoires in COVID-19 (dated by TCRdb to between 2020 and 2021). The library was prepared using the immunoSEQ multiplex PCR assay. Not all clones reach the TCRdb copy of this immuneACCESS table, which keeps in-frame sequences only. Checked studies attribute under half of the gap to unresolved V genes and leave the rest unexplained. The sample table lists roughly 75,000 clones, 70% to 85% of them with a count of one. Jointly, the top ten make up roughly 27% of the sample. Sequenced input: peripheral blood. These receptors all stem from a man in his 70s with acute or convalescent COVID-19.

V usage is TRBV2 and J usage is TRBJ1-4, with 7 bases lining up with TRBD1. The germline CDR1 and CDR2 sequences are SNHLY and FYNNEI. J lost 7 bases, V lost 6 bases, and 11 bases had no gene match. CDR3 length: 15 residues. In nucleotides, the CDR3 is TGTGCCAGCAGATATTCTGAAGGGGGCTCTGAAAAACTGTTTTTT. Amino acids: CASRYSEGGSEKLFF.

This clone has more than one count but fewer than ten. The V and J genes are TRBV29-1 and TRBJ2-1; D possibly uses TRBD1 or TRBD2 (8 bases each). Trimming took 7 bases from V and 7 from J, leaving 23 bases between them. Germline values: CDR1 SQVTM, CDR2 ANQGSEA. This CDR3 has 15 residues. The DNA of the CDR3 is TGCAGCGCGGGAGGGCAGGGGGCTAATCTGAATGAGCAGTTCTTC. Its translation is CSAGGQGANLNEQFF.

V is TRBV7-2 and J is TRBJ1-2; 7 bases are shared with TRBD1. The CDR3 totals 13 residues. The germline V gene has CDR1 SGHTA and CDR2 FQGNSA. V lost 5 bases, J lost 8 bases, and 8 bases stayed unmatched. For the CDR3, the DNA is TGTGCCAGCAGCACTGACGACAGGGAGGGCTACACCTTC. Its translation: CASSTDDREGYTF.

The chain links TRBV19 to TRBJ2-1; D gene unclear. The V and J ends lost 6 bases and 5 bases respectively, with 8 bases between them. The CDR3 loop spans 12 amino acids. Germline CDR1 is LNHDA and CDR2 is SQIVND (reference sequence). The CDR3 DNA follows: TGTGCCAGTAGCCCCCCGGACAATGAGCAGTTCTTC. Translation gives CASSPPDNEQFF.

This chain connects TRBV24-1 to TRBJ2-5; 10 bases map to TRBD2. CDR3 length equals 15 residues. Germline-derived CDR1 and CDR2 are KGHDR and SFDVKD. V trimming: 3 bases; J trimming: 5 bases; junction bases outside the gene matches: 5. The CDR3 reads CATSDPLAGTETQYF. CDR3 nucleotide sequence: TGTGCCACCAGTGATCCACTAGCGGGAACGGAGACCCAGTACTTC.

This chain uses TRBV7-2 with TRBJ2-4; 7 nucleotides agree with TRBD2. This CDR3 comprises 16 residues. Germline CDR1 and CDR2: SGHTA and FQGNSA. Trimming took 4 bases from V and 1 from J; bases not matched to a gene: 7. The CDR3 here is CASSSTSAGAKNIQYF. DNA for the CDR3: TGTGCCAGCAGCTCAACTAGCGCCGGGGCCAAAAACATTCAGTACTTC.

The CDR3 protein is CASSHMGQGAYEAFF. The CDR3 coding sequence is TGTGCCAGCAGCCATATGGGACAGGGGGCGTACGAAGCTTTCTTT. The chain joins TRBV3-1 (or the pseudogene TRBV3-2) to TRBJ1-1; 12 bases fit TRBD1. Germline V gene data show CDR1 as LGHDT and CDR2 as YNNKEL (reference sequence). The J segment lost 8 bases and the V segment lost 3 bases, leaving 7 bases of the junction unmatched. CDR3 length: 15 amino acids.